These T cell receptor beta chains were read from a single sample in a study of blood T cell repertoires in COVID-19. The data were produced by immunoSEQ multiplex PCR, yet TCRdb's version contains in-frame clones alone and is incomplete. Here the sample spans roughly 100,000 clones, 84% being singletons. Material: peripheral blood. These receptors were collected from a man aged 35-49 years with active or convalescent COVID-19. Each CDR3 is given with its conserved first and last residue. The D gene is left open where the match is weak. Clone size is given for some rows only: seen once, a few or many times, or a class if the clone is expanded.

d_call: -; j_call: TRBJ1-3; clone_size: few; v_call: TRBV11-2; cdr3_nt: TGTGCCAGCAGCCTGGGAGGGACAAGCGGAAACACCATATATTTT; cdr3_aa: CASSLGGTSGNTIYF
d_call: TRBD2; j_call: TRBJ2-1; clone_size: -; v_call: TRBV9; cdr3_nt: TGTGCCAGCAGCGTAGACGCAGCTAGCGGGGTTGAGGGGGAGCAGTTCTTC; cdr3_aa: CASSVDAASGVEGEQFF
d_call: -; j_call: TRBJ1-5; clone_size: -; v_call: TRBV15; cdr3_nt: TGTGCCACCAGCAGAGACCTCCACGGGCCCCAGCATTTT; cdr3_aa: CATSRDLHGPQHF
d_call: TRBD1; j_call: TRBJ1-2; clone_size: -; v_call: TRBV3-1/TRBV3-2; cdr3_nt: TGTGCCAGCAGCCACGGGACAGGGACCACCTACACCTTC; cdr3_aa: CASSHGTGTTYTF
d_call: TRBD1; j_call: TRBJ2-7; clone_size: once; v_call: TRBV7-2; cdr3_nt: TGTGCCAGCAGCCGCAGGGACAGCTACGAGCAGTACTTC; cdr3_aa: CASSRRDSYEQYF
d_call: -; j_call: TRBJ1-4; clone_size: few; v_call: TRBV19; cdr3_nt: TGTGCCAGTAGTCTCGCAGGGAAAACAACTAATGAAAAACTGTTTTTT; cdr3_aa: CASSLAGKTTNEKLFF
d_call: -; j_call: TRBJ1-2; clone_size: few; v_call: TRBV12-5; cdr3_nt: TGTGCTAGTGGTTTCGGGGAAGCTAACTATGGCTACACCTTC; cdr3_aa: CASGFGEANYGYTF
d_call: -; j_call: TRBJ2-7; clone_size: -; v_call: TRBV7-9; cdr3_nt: TGTGCCAGCAGCACGGGACACCTCTACGAGCAGTACTTC; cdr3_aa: CASSTGHLYEQYF
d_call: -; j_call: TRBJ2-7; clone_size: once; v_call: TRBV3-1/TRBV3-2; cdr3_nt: TGTGCCAGCAGCCAAGATAGGACAGTCTACGAGCAGTACTTC; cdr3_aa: CASSQDRTVYEQYF
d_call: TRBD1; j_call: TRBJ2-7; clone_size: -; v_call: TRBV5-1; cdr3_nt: TGCGCCAGCTCTGAACAGGGGGCGCTCGGGTCCGGGTACGAGCAGTACTTC; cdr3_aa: CASSEQGALGSGYEQYF
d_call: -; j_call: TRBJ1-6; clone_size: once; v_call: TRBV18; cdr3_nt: TGTGCCAGCTCACCCGGCCGGGACACCAATTCACCCCTCCACTTT; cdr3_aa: CASSPGRDTNSPLHF
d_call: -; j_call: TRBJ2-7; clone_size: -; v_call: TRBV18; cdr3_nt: TGTGCCAGCTCTTCTGCCTACGAGCAGTACTTC; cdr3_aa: CASSSAYEQYF
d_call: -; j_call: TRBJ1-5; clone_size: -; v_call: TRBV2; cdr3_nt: TGTGCCAGCAGCGGGGGGACCGGGACACCTAGGACCAATCAGCCCCAGCATTTT; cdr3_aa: CASSGGTGTPRTNQPQHF
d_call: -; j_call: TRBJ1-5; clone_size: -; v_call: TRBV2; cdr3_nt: TGTGCCAGCCGCCTGGGCGGGGGTAGCAATCAGCCCCAGCATTTT; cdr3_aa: CASRLGGGSNQPQHF
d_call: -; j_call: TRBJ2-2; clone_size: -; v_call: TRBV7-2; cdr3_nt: TGTGCCAGCAGTCGCCAGGTCAGGAACACCGGGGAGCTGTTTTTT; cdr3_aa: CASSRQVRNTGELFF
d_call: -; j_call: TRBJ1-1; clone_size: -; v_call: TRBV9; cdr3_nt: TGTGCCAGCAGCGTAGATGGGCTGATGAACACTGAAGCTTTCTTT; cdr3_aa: CASSVDGLMNTEAFF
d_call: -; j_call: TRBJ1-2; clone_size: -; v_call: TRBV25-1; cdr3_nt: TGTGCCAGCTCTTACCCAGGGCGAGGCTATGGCTACACCTTC; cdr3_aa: CASSYPGRGYGYTF
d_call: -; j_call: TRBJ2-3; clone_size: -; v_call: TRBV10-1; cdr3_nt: TGCGCCAGCAGTGAAGGGCAGGGCGGGAATACGCAGTATTTT; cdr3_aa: CASSEGQGGNTQYF
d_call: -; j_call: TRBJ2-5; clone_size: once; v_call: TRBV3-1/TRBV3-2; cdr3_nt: TGTGCCAGCAGCCAAGATCTGGAGACCCAGTACTTC; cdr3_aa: CASSQDLETQYF
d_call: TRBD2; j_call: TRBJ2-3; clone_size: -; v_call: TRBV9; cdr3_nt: TGTGCCAGCAGCGTCGGTCTAGCGGGGACAGATACGCAGTATTTT; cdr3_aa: CASSVGLAGTDTQYF
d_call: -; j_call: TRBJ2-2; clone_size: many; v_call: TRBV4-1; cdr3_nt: TGCGCCAGCAGCCAGGGAGACGCGAACACCGGGGAGCTGTTTTTT; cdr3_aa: CASSQGDANTGELFF
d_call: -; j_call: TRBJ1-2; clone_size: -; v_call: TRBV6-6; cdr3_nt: TGTGCCAGCAGTTACACCTCAGGGAAGGAAGGCTACACCTTC; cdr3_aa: CASSYTSGKEGYTF
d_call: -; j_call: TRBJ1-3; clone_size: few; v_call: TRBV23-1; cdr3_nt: TGCGCCAGCAGTCAATCGGTCCAGGGCCCGTCTGGAAACACCATATATTTT; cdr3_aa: CASSQSVQGPSGNTIYF
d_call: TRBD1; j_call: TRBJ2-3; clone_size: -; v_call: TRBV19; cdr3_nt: TGTGCCAGTAGTGTAAACAGGGGTCCCACAGATACGCAGTATTTT; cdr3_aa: CASSVNRGPTDTQYF
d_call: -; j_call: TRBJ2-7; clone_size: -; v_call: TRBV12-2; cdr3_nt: TGTGCAAGTCGCTTAGCGATCGGTAGCCGGATGTACTTC; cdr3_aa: CASRLAIGSRMYF
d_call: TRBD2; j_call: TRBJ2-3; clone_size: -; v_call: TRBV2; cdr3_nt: TGTGCCAGCAGGGAAACTAGCGGGGCGGGAGATACGCAGTATTTT; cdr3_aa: CASRETSGAGDTQYF
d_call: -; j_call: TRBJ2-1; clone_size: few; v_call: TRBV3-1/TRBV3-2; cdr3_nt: TGTGCCAGCAGCCAAGATCCCCCAGCGGAGCGATACTACAATGAGCAGTTCTTC; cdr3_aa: CASSQDPPAERYYNEQFF
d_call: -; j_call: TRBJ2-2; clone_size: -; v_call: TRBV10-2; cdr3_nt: TGCGCCAGTGACAGGGGGCTAGCGGGGCCGAACACCGGGGAGCTGTTTTTT; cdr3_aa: CASDRGLAGPNTGELFF
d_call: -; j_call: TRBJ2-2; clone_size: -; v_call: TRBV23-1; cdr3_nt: TGCGCCAGCAGTCAATCGGATCCTGGACTCTTCTTTAACACCGGGGAGCTGTTTTTT; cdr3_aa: CASSQSDPGLFFNTGELFF
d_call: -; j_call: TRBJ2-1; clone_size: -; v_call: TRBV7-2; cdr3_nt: TGTGCCAGCAGCTTATATTTTTCTCGGGGGTATGAGCAGTTCTTC; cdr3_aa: CASSLYFSRGYEQFF
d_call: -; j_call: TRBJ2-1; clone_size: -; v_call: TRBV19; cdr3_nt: TGTGCCAGTAGAGAGAAGGGACAACGGAATGAGCAGTTCTTC; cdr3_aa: CASREKGQRNEQFF
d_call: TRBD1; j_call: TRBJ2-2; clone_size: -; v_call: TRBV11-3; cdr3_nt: TGTGCCAGCAGCTCGCAGGGGGCCGGCGGGGAGCTGTTTTTT; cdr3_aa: CASSSQGAGGELFF
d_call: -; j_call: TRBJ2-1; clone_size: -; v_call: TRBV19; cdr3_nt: TGTGCCAGTAGTATAGGTGGAGGGGGCATCTACAATGAGCAGTTCTTC; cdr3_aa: CASSIGGGGIYNEQFF
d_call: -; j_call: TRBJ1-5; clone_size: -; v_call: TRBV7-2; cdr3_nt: TGTGCCAGCAGCGCTCAGGGTAGCAATCAGCCCCAGCATTTT; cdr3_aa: CASSAQGSNQPQHF
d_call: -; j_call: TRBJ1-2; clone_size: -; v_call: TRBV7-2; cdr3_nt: TGTGCCAGCAGCTTAGCTATGACAGCAAATGGCTACACCTTC; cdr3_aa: CASSLAMTANGYTF
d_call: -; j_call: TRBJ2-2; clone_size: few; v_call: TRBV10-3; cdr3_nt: TGTGCCATCAGTGAGGGACAGAAAAACACCGGGGAGCTGTTTTTT; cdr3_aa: CAISEGQKNTGELFF
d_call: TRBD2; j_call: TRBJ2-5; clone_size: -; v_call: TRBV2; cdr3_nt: TGTGCCAGCAGTGAGGGCAGCGGGGGGGTCGAGACCCAGTACTTC; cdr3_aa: CASSEGSGGVETQYF
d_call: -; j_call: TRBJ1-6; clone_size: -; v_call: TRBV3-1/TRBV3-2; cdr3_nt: TGTGCCAGCAGCCAAGATAGCGGCAGAAATTCACCCCTCCACTTT; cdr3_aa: CASSQDSGRNSPLHF
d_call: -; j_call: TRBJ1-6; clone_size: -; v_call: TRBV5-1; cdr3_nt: TGCGCCAGCAGTGAAGACGGGAGGGGGAATTCACCCCTCCACTTT; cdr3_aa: CASSEDGRGNSPLHF
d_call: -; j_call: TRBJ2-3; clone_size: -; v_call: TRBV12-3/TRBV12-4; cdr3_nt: TGTGCCAGCAGTTTTGGAGCAGATACGCAGTATTTT; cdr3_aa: CASSFGADTQYF
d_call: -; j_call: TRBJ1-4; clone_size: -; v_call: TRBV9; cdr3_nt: TGTGCCAGCAGCGTAGGTCTGCAGGGTGAAAAACTGTTTTTT; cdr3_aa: CASSVGLQGEKLFF
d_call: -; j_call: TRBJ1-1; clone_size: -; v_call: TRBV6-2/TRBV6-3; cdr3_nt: TGTGCCAGCAGTTATGGCTCTGAAGCTTTCTTT; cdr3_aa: CASSYGSEAFF
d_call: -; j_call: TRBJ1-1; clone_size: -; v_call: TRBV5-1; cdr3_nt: TGCGCCAGCAGCCCACAGGGAGGGGGCACTGAAGCTTTCTTT; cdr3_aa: CASSPQGGGTEAFF
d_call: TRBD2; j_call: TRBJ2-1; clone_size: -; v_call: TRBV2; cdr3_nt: TGTGCCAGCAGGCCTCCTCTAGCGGGGGGGTACAATGAGCAGTTCTTC; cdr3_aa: CASRPPLAGGYNEQFF
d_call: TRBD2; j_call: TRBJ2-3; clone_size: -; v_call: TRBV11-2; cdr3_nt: TGTGCCAGCAGCCCGACTAGCGGGGGGGGAGATACGCAGTATTTT; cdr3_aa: CASSPTSGGGDTQYF
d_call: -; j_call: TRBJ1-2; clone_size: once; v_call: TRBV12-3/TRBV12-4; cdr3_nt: TGTGCCAGCAGTTTTCGGGATGGCTACACCTTC; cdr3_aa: CASSFRDGYTF
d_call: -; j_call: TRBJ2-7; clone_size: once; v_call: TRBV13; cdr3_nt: TGTGCCAGCAGCTTAGCTGGTGGAGGGCGGGAGCAGTACTTC; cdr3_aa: CASSLAGGGREQYF
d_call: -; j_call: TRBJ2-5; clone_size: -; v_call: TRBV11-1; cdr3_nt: TGTGCCAGCGGTACTTCACAGGGCGGGCAAGAGACCCAGTACTTC; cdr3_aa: CASGTSQGGQETQYF
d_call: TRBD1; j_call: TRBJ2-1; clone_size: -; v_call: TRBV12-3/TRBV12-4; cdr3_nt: TGTGCCAGCAATAGGGGGCAGGAGCAGTTCTTC; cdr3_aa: CASNRGQEQFF
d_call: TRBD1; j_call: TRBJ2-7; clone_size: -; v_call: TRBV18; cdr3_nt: TGTGCCAGCTCACCCTCGGGACAGGGGAACGAGCAGTACTTC; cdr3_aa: CASSPSGQGNEQYF